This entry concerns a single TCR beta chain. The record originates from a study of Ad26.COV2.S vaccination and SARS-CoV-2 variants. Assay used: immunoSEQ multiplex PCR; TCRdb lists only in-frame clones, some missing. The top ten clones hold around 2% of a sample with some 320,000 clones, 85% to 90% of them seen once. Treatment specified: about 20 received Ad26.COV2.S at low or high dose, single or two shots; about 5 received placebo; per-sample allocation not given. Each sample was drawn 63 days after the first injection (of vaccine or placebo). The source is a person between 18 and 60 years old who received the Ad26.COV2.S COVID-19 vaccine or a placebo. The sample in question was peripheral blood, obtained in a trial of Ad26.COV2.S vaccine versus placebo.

CDR3 residues: CASSRDTYEQYF. Written as DNA, the CDR3 is TGTGCCAGCAGCCGGGATACCTACGAGCAGTACTTC. The rearrangement links TRBV3-1 (or the pseudogene TRBV3-2) to TRBJ2-7; D unclear. With 4 bases removed from V and 2 bases from J, the gap between germline ends came to 6 bases. Germline-derived CDR1 and CDR2 are LGHDT and YNNKEL (reference sequence). The CDR3 is 12 amino acids.